What follows is one T cell receptor beta chain and its context. Its antigen is unknown. The ends were cut back, 2 bases at V and 3 bases at J, with 9 bases in the middle. The CDR3 loop spans 14 amino acids. Per the germline V gene, CDR1 is MNHNY and CDR2 is SVGAGI (reference sequence). This sample is drawn from a study of cytomegalovirus exposure and HLA in healthy donors. The study, taken as a whole, reports: The study assumed roughly uniform donor sequencing depth for presence/absence analyses.

The PCR used 60 Vbeta and 13 Jbeta primers. TCRdb keeps only in-frame clones here, not all; method: immunoSEQ multiplex PCR. The repertoire consists of about 180,000 clones, with roughly four fifths occurring once and the leading ten covering under 2%. The clonotype originates from a man younger than 30 in good health and CMV-seronegative. Sequenced material: PBMCs. The V and J genes are TRBV6-6 and TRBJ2-3; weak D call: TRBD2 (5 bases). The CDR3 region has the DNA TGTGCCAGCAGTTACCAGAGGGTGACAGATACGCAGTATTTT. Encoded protein: CASSYQRVTDTQYF.